This TCR beta chain comes out of a study of blood T cells in healthy people across ages. Primers used in a second PCR of roughly 6 to 12 cycles were a sample-barcoded 5' primer and a J-beta primer mix. A single record per CDR3 protein comes from TCRdb applying MiXCR to the 5' RACE reads. The sample contains 650,000 to 1,000,000 distinct CDR3 sequences, approximately 35% of which appear only once. This clonotype was observed a handful of times. The sequenced sample consisted of blood. This sequence was found in a man younger than 35 in good health.

The CDR3 loop reads CSTQRGAYNEQFF. The CDR3 nucleotides are TGCAGCACCCAGCGGGGGGCATACAATGAGCAGTTCTTC. The chain joins TRBV29-1 to TRBJ2-1; the match to TRBD2 covers 9 bases. The CDR3 consists of 13 residues. Per germline, CDR1 SQVTM and CDR2 ANQGSEA. The ends lost 8 bases at V and 4 bases at J; junction bases unmatched: 6.